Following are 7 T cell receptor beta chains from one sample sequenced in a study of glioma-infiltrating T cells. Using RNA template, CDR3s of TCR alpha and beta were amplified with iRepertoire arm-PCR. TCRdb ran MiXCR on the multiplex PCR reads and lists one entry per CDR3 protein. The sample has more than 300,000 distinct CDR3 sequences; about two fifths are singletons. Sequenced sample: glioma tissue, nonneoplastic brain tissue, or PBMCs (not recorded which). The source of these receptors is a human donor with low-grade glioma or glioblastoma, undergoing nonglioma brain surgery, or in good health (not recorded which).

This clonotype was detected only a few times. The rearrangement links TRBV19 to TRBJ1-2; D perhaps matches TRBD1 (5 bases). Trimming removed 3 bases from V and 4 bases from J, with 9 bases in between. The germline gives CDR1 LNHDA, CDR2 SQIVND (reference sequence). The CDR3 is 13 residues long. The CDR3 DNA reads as TGTGCCAGTAGTATCCGGCAGGGCTATGGCTACACCTTC. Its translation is CASSIRQGYGYTF.

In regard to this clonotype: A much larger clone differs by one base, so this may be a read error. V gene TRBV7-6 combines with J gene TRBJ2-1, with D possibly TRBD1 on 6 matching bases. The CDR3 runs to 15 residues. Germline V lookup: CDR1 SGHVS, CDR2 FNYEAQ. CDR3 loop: CAGSGYRDSYNEQFF. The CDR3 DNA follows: TGTGCCGGCAGCGGATACAGGGATTCCTACAATGAGCAGTTCTTC.

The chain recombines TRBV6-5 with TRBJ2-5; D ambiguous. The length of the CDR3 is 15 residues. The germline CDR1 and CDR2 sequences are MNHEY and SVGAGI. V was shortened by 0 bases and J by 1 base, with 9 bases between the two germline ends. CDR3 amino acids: CASSYSRTAQETQYF. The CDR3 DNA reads TGTGCCAGCAGTTACTCTAGGACGGCCCAAGAGACCCAGTACTTC.

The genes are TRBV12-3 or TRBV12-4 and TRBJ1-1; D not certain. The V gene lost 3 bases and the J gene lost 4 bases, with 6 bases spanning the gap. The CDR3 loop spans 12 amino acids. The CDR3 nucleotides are TGTGCCAGCAGTTTCGTGGGCACTGAAGCTTTCTTT. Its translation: CASSFVGTEAFF.

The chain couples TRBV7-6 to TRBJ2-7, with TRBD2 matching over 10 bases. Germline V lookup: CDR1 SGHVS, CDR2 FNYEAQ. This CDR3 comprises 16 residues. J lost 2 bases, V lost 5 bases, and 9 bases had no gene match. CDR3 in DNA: TGTGCCAGCAGCCAAACGACTAGCGGGCACGCCTACGAGCAGTACTTC. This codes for CASSQTTSGHAYEQYF.

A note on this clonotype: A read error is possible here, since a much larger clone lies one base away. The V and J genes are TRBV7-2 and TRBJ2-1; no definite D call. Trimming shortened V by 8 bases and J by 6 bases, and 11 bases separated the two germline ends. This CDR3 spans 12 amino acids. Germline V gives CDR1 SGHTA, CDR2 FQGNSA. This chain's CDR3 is CASRSFSNEQFF. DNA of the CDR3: TGTGCCAGCCGCTCCTTCTCCAATGAGCAGTTCTTC.

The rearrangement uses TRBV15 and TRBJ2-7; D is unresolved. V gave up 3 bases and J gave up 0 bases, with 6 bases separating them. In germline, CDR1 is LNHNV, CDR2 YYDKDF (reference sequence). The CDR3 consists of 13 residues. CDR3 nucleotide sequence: TGTGCCACCAGCAGTACCATCTCCTACGAGCAGTACTTC. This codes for CATSSTISYEQYF.